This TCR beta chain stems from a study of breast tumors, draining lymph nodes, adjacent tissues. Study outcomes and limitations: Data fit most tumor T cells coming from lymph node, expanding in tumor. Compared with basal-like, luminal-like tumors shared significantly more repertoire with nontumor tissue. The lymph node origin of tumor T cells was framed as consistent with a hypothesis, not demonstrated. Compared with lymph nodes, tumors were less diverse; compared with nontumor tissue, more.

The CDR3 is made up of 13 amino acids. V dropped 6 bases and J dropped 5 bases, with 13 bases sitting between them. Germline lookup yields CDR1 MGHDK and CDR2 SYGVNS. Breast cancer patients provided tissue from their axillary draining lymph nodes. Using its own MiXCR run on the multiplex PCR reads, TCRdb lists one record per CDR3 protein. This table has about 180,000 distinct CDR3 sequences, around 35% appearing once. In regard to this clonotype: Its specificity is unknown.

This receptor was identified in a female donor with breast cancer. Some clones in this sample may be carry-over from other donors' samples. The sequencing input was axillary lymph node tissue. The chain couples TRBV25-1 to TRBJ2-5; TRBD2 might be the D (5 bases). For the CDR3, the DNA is TGTGCCAGCAGAGTACCAGGCGGGGAGACCCAGTACTTC. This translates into CASRVPGGETQYF.